Presented here are 15 T cell receptor beta chains from one specimen sequenced in a study of monozygotic twins with inflammatory bowel disease. One entry per CDR3 protein, without DNA, is what TCRdb gives after re-calling the 5' RACE reads. This table lists around 380,000 distinct CDR3 sequences. The sequencing sample was made of blood. These TCRs come from a human donor with ulcerative colitis or Crohn's disease, or a healthy co-twin of an affected twin (not recorded which).

V usage is TRBV20-1 and J usage is TRBJ2-3; without DNA, the TCRdb call of TRBD1 cannot be checked. The CDR3 has 13 amino acids. From germline, CDR1 is DFQATT and CDR2 SNEGSKA (reference sequence). This CDR3 reads CSASPPGPDTQYF.

This chain links TRBV7-6 with TRBJ2-2; TCRdb's D call, TRBD1, is unchecked because there is no DNA. The germline V gene has CDR1 SGHVS and CDR2 FNYEAQ. The CDR3 is 16 amino acids. The chain's CDR3 is CASSPSGTVNTGELFF.

The rearrangement joins TRBV5-1 to TRBJ1-4. The CDR3 totals 14 residues. Germline CDR1 SGHRS, CDR2 YFSETQ. The CDR3 sequence: CASSLGSAAEKLFF.

V and J are TRBV5-1 and TRBJ2-3; TCRdb indicates TRBD1, and absent DNA this call remains unverified. This CDR3 is built from 14 residues. Germline CDR1 and CDR2: SGHRS and YFSETQ. CDR3 sequence: CASSQGGLTDTQYF.

V usage is TRBV28 and J usage is TRBJ2-5; the D call from TCRdb, TRBD1, cannot be confirmed without DNA. This CDR3 has 14 residues. Germline assignment: CDR1 MDHEN and CDR2 SYDVKM. Here the CDR3 reads CASSPVDKEETQYF.

The chain couples TRBV24-1 to TRBJ2-5. The germline V gene has CDR1 KGHDR and CDR2 SFDVKD. The CDR3 loop spans 15 amino acids. The CDR3 is CATSEQDGFQETQYF.

J is TRBJ2-1 and V is TRBV3-1; absent DNA, TCRdb's TRBD2 call cannot be checked. The CDR3 is made up of 15 amino acids. Germline values: CDR1 LGHDT, CDR2 YNNKEL (reference sequence). CDR3 residues: CASSQEGTSRGEQFF.

The rearrangement links TRBV20-1 to TRBJ2-1; without DNA, the TCRdb call of TRBD2 cannot be checked. Germline values: CDR1 DFQATT, CDR2 SNEGSKA (reference sequence). This CDR3 is built from 16 residues. The CDR3 here is CSAKAGGSSFYNEQFF.

The chain employs TRBV25-1 and TRBJ2-1; TCRdb lists TRBD1, though no DNA is available to test this call. In germline, CDR1 is MGHDK, CDR2 SYGVNS. The CDR3 is 15 residues long. CDR3: CASSQDSRSYNEQFF.

The V call is TRBV30, the J call TRBJ2-7; TCRdb lists TRBD2, though no DNA is available to test this call. CDR1 GTSNPN and CDR2 SVGIG come from the germline V gene (reference sequence). The length of the CDR3 is 13 residues. The CDR3 is CAWSILPRDEQYF.

The chain uses TRBV3-1 and TRBJ1-5; TCRdb indicates TRBD1, and absent DNA this call remains unverified. The CDR3 covers 18 residues. Germline V gene lookup returns CDR1 LGHDT and CDR2 YNNKEL (reference sequence). The CDR3 region is CASSQGYGGTGGNQPQHF. The whole variable domain, remainder taken from reference TRBV3-1 and TRBJ1-5, is DTAVSQTPKYLVTQMGNDKSIKCEQNLGHDTMYWYKQDSKKFLKIMFSYNNKELIINETVPNRFSPKSPDKAHLNLHINSLELGDSAVYFCASSQGYGGTGGNQPQHFGDGTRLSIL.

V and J are TRBV20-1 and TRBJ1-6; TCRdb picks TRBD1, but there is no DNA to check that call. Looked up from germline, CDR1 is DFQATT and CDR2 is SNEGSKA (reference sequence). The CDR3 runs 19 residues. The CDR3 region is CSARYFASLGVGYNSPLHF.

This rearrangement joins TRBV5-1 to TRBJ2-3; TCRdb's D call of TRBD2 is untestable without DNA. CDR3 length: 15 amino acids. Per the germline V gene, CDR1 is SGHRS and CDR2 is YFSETQ. CDR3 region: CASSSWTRTGDTQYF.

The CDR3 sequence is CASSPGTRTYNEQFF. The chain links TRBV12-3 or TRBV12-4 to TRBJ2-1; TCRdb's D call of TRBD2 is untestable without DNA. The CDR3 contains 15 residues.

The chain uses TRBV18 and TRBJ2-7; TCRdb's D call, TRBD2, is unchecked because there is no DNA. This CDR3 contains 15 residues. From germline, CDR1 is KGHSH and CDR2 LQKENI. Here the CDR3 reads CASSPLVRAGDEQYF.